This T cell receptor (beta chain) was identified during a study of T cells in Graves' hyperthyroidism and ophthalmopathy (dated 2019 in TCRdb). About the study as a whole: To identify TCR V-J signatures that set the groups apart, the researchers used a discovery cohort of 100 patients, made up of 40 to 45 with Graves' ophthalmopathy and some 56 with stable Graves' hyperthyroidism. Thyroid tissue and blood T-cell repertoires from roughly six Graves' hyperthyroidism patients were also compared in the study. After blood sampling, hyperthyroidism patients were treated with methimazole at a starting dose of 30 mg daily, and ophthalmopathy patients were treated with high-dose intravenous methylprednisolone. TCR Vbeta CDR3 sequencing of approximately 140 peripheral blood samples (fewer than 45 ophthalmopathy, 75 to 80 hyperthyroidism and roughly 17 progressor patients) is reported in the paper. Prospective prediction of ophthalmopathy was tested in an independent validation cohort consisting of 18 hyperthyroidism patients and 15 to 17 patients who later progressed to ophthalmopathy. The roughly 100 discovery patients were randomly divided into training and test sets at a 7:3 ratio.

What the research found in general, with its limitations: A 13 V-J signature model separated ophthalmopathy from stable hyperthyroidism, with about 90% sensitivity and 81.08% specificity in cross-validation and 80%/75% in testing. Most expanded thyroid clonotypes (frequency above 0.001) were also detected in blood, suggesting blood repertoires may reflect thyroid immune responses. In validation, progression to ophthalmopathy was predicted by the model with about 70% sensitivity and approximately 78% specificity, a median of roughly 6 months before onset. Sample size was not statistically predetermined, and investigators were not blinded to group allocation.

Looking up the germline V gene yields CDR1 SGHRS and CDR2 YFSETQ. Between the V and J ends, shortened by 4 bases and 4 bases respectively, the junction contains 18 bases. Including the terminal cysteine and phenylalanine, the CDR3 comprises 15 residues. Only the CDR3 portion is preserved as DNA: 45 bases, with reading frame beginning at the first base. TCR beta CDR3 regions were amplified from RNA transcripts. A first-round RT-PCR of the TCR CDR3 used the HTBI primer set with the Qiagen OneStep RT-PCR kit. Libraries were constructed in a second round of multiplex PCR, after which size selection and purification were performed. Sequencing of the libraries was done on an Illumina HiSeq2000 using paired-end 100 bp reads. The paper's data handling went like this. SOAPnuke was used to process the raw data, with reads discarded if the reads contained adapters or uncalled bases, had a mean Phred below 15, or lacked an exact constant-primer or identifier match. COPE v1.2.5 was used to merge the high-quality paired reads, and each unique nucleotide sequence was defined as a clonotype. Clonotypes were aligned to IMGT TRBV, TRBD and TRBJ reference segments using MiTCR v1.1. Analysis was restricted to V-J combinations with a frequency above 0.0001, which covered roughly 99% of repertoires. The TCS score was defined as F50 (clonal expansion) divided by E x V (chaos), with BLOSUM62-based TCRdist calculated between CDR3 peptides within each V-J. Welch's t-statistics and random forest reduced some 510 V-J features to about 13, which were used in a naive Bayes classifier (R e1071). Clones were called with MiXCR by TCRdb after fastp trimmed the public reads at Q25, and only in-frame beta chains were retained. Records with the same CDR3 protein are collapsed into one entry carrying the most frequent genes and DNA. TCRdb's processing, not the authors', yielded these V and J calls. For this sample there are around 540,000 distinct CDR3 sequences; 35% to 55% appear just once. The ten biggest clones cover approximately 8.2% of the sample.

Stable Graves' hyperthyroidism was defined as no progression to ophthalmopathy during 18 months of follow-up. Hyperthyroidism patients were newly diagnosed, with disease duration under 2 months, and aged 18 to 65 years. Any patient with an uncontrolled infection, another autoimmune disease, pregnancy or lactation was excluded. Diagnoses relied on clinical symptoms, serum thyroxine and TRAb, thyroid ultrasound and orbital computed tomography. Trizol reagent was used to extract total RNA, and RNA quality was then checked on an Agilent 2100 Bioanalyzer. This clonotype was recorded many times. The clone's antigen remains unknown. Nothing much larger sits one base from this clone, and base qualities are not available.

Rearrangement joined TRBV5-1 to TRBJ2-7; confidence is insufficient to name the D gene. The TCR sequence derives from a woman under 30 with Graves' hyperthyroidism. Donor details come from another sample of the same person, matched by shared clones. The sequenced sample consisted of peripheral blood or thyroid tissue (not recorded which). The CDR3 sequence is CASSPTSSAHYEQYF. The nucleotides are TGCGCCAGCAGCCCTACATCCTCCGCCCATTACGAGCAGTACTTC.